The 11 T cell receptor beta chains reported below all come from one sample, sequenced in a study of T cells in Graves' hyperthyroidism and ophthalmopathy. TCR beta CDR3 sequences were amplified from RNA transcripts. Carried out on the TCR CDR3, a first-round RT-PCR used the HTBI primer set. Using its own MiXCR run on the multiplex PCR reads, TCRdb lists one record per CDR3 protein. This table holds about 600,000 distinct CDR3 sequences, 13% to 15% found once. Material for sequencing was blood. The receptors derive from a woman between 18 and 30 years old with Graves' ophthalmopathy.

This clonotype was recorded at least ten times. The chain carries TRBV12-3 or TRBV12-4 and TRBJ1-6, with 10 bases identical to TRBD1. V lost 5 bases, J lost 7 bases, and 11 bases stayed unmatched. The CDR3 length is 17 residues. The CDR3 region has the DNA TGTGCCAGCAGTCAATACCGGGACAGGGGACGGAATTCACCCCTCCACTTT. This gives the protein CASSQYRDRGRNSPLHF.

The V gene is TRBV28, the J gene TRBJ1-4; TRBD1 might be the D (6 bases). Germline V CDR1 and CDR2: MDHEN, SYDVKM. CDR3 size: 13 residues. V lost 6 bases, J lost 6 bases, and 11 bases lay in between. The CDR3 DNA sequence: TGTGCCAGCAGCATCTCAGGGGATGAAAAACTGTTTTTT. This encodes CASSISGDEKLFF. The whole variable domain, remainder taken from reference TRBV28 and TRBJ1-4, is DVKVTQSSRYLVKRTGEKVFLECVQDMDHENMFWYRQDPGLGLRLIYFSYDVKMKEKGDIPEGYSVSREKKERFSLILESASTNQTSMYLCASSISGDEKLFFGSGTQLSVL.

V and J are TRBV20-1 and TRBJ1-6; 9 nucleotides line up with TRBD1. With V trimmed by 4 bases and J by 9 bases, 7 bases remained unmatched. Germline V gene lookup returns CDR1 DFQATT and CDR2 SNEGSKA (reference sequence). This CDR3 comprises 14 residues. CDR3 sequence: CSAIKTGGGSPLHF. The CDR3 region has the DNA TGCAGTGCTATAAAGACAGGGGGGGGTTCACCCCTCCACTTT.

This clonotype showed up many times. V usage is TRBV20-1 and J usage is TRBJ1-1, with TRBD1 matching over 7 bases. The CDR3 has 15 amino acids. Germline V CDR1 and CDR2: DFQATT, SNEGSKA (reference sequence). V gave up 3 bases and J gave up 1 base; unmatched junction bases: 8. The CDR3 DNA reads TGCAGTGCTAGGGAGACAGGGAATGGGAACACTGAAGCTTTCTTT. It specifies CSARETGNGNTEAFF.

Concerning this clonotype: At one end the junction does not follow the germline gene, possibly because of a read error. The gene calls are TRBV5-1 and TRBJ2-7; D is perhaps TRBD1 (6 bases). Germline CDR1 SGHRS, CDR2 YFSETQ. This CDR3 is 15 amino acids long. CDR3 loop: CASSLRDTLAGEQCF. DNA for the CDR3: TGCGCCAGCAGCCTCCGGGACACCTTGGCGGGCGAGCAGTGCTTC.

There are many counts of this clonotype. This chain's CDR3 is CASSSGTLYEQYF. CDR3 nucleotide sequence: TGTGCCAGCAGTTCCGGGACCCTTTACGAGCAGTACTTC. V usage is TRBV12-3 or TRBV12-4 and J usage is TRBJ2-7, with D perhaps given as TRBD1 or TRBD2 (5 bases each). Trimming took off 4 bases at V and 4 bases at J, with 11 bases between the two ends. This CDR3 spans 13 amino acids.

This chain joins TRBV4-1 and TRBJ2-7, with 7 bases identical to TRBD1. This CDR3 is built from 16 residues. The V gene end was trimmed by 0 bases and the J gene end by 4 bases; junction bases not matched to a gene: 9. Looked up from germline, CDR1 is MGHRA and CDR2 is YSYEKL. The CDR3 nucleotides read TGCGCCAGCAGCCAAGAACAGGGGAGTCCTCGATACGAGCAGTACTTC. Amino acid sequence: CASSQEQGSPRYEQYF.

The chain recombines TRBV5-1 with TRBJ2-7; 9 bases are shared with TRBD2. CDR1 is SGHRS and CDR2 is YFSETQ in the germline V gene. The CDR3 consists of 14 residues. With V trimmed by 4 bases and J by 5 bases, 7 bases remained unmatched. This chain's CDR3 is CASSPIAGENEQYF. The CDR3 nucleotides read TGCGCCAGCAGCCCAATAGCGGGAGAAAACGAGCAGTACTTC. Full variable domain (outside the CDR3, taken from reference TRBV5-1 and TRBJ2-7): KAGVTQTPRYLIKTRGQQVTLSCSPISGHRSVSWYQQTPGQGLQFLFEYFSETQRNKGNFPGRFSGRQFSNSRSEMNVSTLELGDSALYLCASSPIAGENEQYFGPGTRLTVT.

Regarding this clonotype: This clone may be a read error of a much larger clone one base away. The V and J genes are TRBV5-5 and TRBJ2-5; D may be TRBD1 or TRBD2 (6 bases each). The end of the DNA fits TRBJ2-1 better, so the J call may be wrong. The CDR3 has 15 amino acids. Looked up from germline, CDR1 is SGHKS and CDR2 is YYEKEE (reference sequence). The CDR3 DNA reads as TGTGCCAGCAGCTTGGTAGGGGGAGGTGGAGAGACCCAGTTCTTC. Translating it yields CASSLVGGGGETQFF.

This clonotype has just a few counts. The CDR3 is CSARSGTAGANVLTF. The DNA for the CDR3 is TGCAGTGCTAGATCAGGGACGGCTGGGGCCAACGTCCTGACTTTC. V usage is TRBV20-1 and J usage is TRBJ2-6; the D call may be TRBD1 or TRBD2 (5 bases each). The CDR3 covers 15 residues. Trimming pared 2 bases from V and 2 bases from J, leaving 10 bases between. The V gene's germline CDR1 is DFQATT and CDR2 SNEGSKA (reference sequence).

The table lists this clonotype with many counts. This chain connects TRBV3-1 to TRBJ2-1; the match to TRBD1 covers 8 bases. CDR1 is LGHDT, CDR2 YNNKEL, per germline (reference sequence). The ends lost 1 base at V and 10 bases at J; junction bases unmatched: 3. The CDR3 length is 13 residues. DNA of the CDR3: TGTGCCAGCAGCCAAGTTCAGGGGGCCGAGCAGTTCTTC. It yields the protein CASSQVQGAEQFF.